This entry features one T cell receptor beta chain sequence. These data originate in a study of HIV-infected patients and healthy controls. TCRdb passed the 5' RACE reads through MiXCR, listing each CDR3 protein once. Of tens of thousands of distinct CDR3 sequences listed, 15% to 20% are singletons. Sequenced input: CD4+ T cells from blood. This TCR was sampled from a human donor in good health.

As DNA, the CDR3 is TGCGCCAGCAGCCCAGGGGGGACAGGCGGCTACACTGAAGCTTTCTTT. Translated: CASSPGGTGGYTEAFF. This sequence joins TRBV5-1 and TRBJ1-1, with 8 bases aligning to TRBD1. The junction had 11 bases not matched to a gene; V was cut back by 4 bases and J by 3 bases. This CDR3 contains 16 residues. Per the germline V gene, CDR1 is SGHRS and CDR2 is YFSETQ. The full variable domain, in which reference TRBV5-1 and TRBJ1-1 provide the parts outside the CDR3, is KAGVTQTPRYLIKTRGQQVTLSCSPISGHRSVSWYQQTPGQGLQFLFEYFSETQRNKGNFPGRFSGRQFSNSRSEMNVSTLELGDSALYLCASSPGGTGGYTEAFFGQGTRLTVV.